This T cell receptor beta chain was retrieved from a study of cytomegalovirus exposure and HLA in healthy donors. Assay used: immunoSEQ multiplex PCR; TCRdb lists only in-frame clones, some missing. Among about 120,000 clones, approximately 86% were seen once, and the ten largest hold nearly 4.5%. Per the germline V gene, CDR1 is SGHRS and CDR2 is YFSETQ. With 3 bases clipped from V and 8 bases from J, the junction kept 9 bases outside the gene matches. The CDR3 has 14 amino acids. The study's findings and limits: The tendency of first-cohort TCR clusters to co-occur in the 120 or so validation repertoires was identified by a subsequent analysis. Among TCR beta chains, those listed as cytomegalovirus-associated numbered about 160.

The study drew the donors from its approximately 120-subject validation cohort, separate from the approximately 690-subject first cohort. In regard to this clone: Its antigen remains unidentified.

Input material: PBMCs. The receptor was isolated from a man aged 18-30 years in good health and CMV-seropositive. The rearrangement uses TRBV5-1 and TRBJ2-7; 9 bases agree with TRBD1. The CDR3 region has the DNA TGCGCCAGCAGCTCCGGGACAGGGATTTATCAGCAGTACTTC. Translating gives CASSSGTGIYQQYF.